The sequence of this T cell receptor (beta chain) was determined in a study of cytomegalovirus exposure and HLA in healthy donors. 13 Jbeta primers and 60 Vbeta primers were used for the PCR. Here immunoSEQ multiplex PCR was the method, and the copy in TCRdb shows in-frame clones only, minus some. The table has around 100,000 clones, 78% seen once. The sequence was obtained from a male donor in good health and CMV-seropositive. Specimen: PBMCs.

This CDR3 reads CAREIGTGNEKLFF. CDR3 sequence (DNA): TGTGCCCGTGAAATTGGGACAGGTAATGAAAAACTGTTTTTT. The rearrangement links TRBV19 to TRBJ1-4; 8 bases agree with TRBD1. Trimming took 11 bases from V and 4 from J; bases not matched to a gene: 9. CDR3 size: 14 residues. Germline CDR1 and CDR2: LNHDA and SQIVND (reference sequence).